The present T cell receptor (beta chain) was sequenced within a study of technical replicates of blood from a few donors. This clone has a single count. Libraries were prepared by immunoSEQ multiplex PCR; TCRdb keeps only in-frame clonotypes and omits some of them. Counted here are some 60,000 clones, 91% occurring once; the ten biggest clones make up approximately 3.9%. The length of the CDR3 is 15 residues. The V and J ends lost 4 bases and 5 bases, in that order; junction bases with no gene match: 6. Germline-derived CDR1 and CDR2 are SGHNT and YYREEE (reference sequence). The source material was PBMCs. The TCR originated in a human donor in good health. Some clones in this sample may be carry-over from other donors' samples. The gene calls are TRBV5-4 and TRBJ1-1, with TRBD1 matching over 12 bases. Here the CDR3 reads CASSKGQGAGTEAFF. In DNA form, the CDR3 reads TGTGCCAGCAGCAAGGGACAGGGGGCAGGGACTGAAGCTTTCTTT.